This T cell receptor beta chain stems from a study of T cell clonotyping in hematopoietic cell transplantation (dated by TCRdb to about 2021). Background for the entire study: The study collected roughly 150 blood samples from 35 consecutive transplant recipients and their related donors. Recruitment of patients ran from September 2015 to early 2017, and follow-up continued until late 2020 or until death.

The CDR3 holds 14 amino acids from the cysteine to the phenylalanine. Kept here is only the CDR3 DNA, which spans 42 bases and is read in frame from base 1. CDR1 and CDR2 are read off the germline V gene as SGHTA and FQGNSA. Cut back by 5 bases and 0 bases, the V and J ends lie 8 bases apart. A remark on this clone: It lacks a known antigen. Base-call qualities are not available, and no considerably larger clone is one nucleotide away.

The immunoSEQ assay, a bias-controlled multiplex PCR using V- and J-specific primers, was used to amplify TCR beta CDR3 regions from genomic DNA. A proprietary barcode and Illumina adapter sequences were added to the CDR3 amplicons in a second PCR step. An Illumina MiSeq instrument was used for sequencing of the CDR3 libraries. The paper's data handling went like this. Export and quality control were done with immunoSEQ Analyzer 3.0, while downstream analyses used R Bioconductor and Immunarch. Only productive rearrangements in the normalized downsampled data set were used to calculate repertoire metrics. Pathologically expanded clonotypes were defined as those larger than 5 templates in the normalized cohort. Repertoire diversity was measured with the Inverse Simpson Index. CMV-specificity analyses were carried out on the non-normalized data set to capture all clonotypes. Imported from immuneACCESS, the table was reduced by TCRdb to in-frame sequences with V and J called. These copies leave out some clones; in studies compared against another copy, an unresolved V gene accounts for under half, and the cause of the remainder is not known. V, J and clone size were drawn from that table, and D and trimming were deduced from the DNA. Within this sample are approximately 70,000 clones, with around 94% of them counted one time only. The ten largest clones represent 1.5% to 2% of the sample.

Blood samples for TCR beta sequencing were given by related transplant donors. Nuclei Lysis Solution was used to extract genomic DNA from fresh or cryopreserved unfractionated peripheral blood mononuclear cells. On the study overall, not on this receptor specifically: Recipient repertoires showed only a small fraction of overlap with donor repertoires, and over 95% appeared de novo at the given depth. Broader TCR repertoire diversity after transplant was predicted by Inverse Simpson Index values from donors and from recipients before transplant. The sample size was limited, and because cells were not sorted, the contributions of CD4 and CD8 repertoires could not be separated. After transplant, TCR diversity in recipients dropped, and pathologically expanded clonotypes increased progressively from day 30 to day 180.

The chain is assembled from TRBV7-2 and TRBJ1-3; the D segment could be TRBD1, given 6 matching bases. The receptor was derived from a man in his fifties or sixties in good health. Some clones in this sample may be carry-over from other donors' samples. Sequenced: peripheral blood mononuclear cells. The nucleotide sequence reads TGTGCCAGCAGCACACAGGGCTCTGGAAACACCATATATTTT. It is translated as CASSTQGSGNTIYF.